These 15 T cell receptor beta chains came from one sample sequenced in a study of response to subunit inactivated influenza vaccine. Each CDR3 protein gets one entry after TCRdb re-called the RT-PCR reads with MiXCR. The sample lists about 520,000 distinct CDR3 sequences; more than 7% were seen once. Specimen: PBMCs from blood, collected 23 months after vaccination. The source is a man aged 45 to 70 who received an inactivated influenza vaccine.

This clonotype was observed a few times. The chain uses TRBV7-9 and TRBJ2-7; D is ambiguous. Trimming left V 5 bases short and J 5 bases short, with 16 bases between. The CDR3 consists of 14 residues. CDR1 and CDR2 from the germline V gene are SEHNR and FQNEAQ (reference sequence). The DNA of the CDR3 is TGTGCCAGCAGCCCCGGGTTTCGACGTGACGAGCAGTACTTC. Its protein is CASSPGFRRDEQYF. Using reference TRBV7-9 and TRBJ2-7 for the parts outside the CDR3, the full variable domain is DTGVSQNPRHKITKRGQNVTFRCDPISEHNRLYWYRQTLGQGPEFLTYFQNEAQLEKSRLLSDRFSAERPKGSFSTLEIQRTEQGDSAMYLCASSPGFRRDEQYFGPGTRLTVT.

This clonotype turned up a few times. CDR3: CASSSPLGDQETQYF. In DNA form, the CDR3 reads TGTGCCAGCAGCTCTCCCCTTGGGGACCAAGAGACCCAGTACTTC. The chain joins TRBV3-1 to TRBJ2-5; D call uncertain. The CDR3 is 15 amino acids. The V gene's germline CDR1 is LGHDT and CDR2 YNNKEL (reference sequence). V was trimmed by 5 bases and J by 0 bases, leaving 13 bases between them.

The sample holds a few counts of this clonotype. The rearrangement joins TRBV7-8 to TRBJ2-5, with D unclear. The CDR3 loop spans 17 amino acids. Germline V CDR1 and CDR2: SGHVS, FQNEAQ. The ends were cut back, 1 base at V and 2 bases at J, with 17 bases in the middle. In nucleotides, the CDR3 is TGTGCCAGCAGCTTAGGGGCAGGATATCAGACTCAAGAGACCCAGTACTTC. This gives the protein CASSLGAGYQTQETQYF.

This clonotype showed up just a few times. J is TRBJ1-2 and V is TRBV7-9; the D gene is possibly TRBD1 (5 bases). Between the trimmed V and J ends, which lost 0 bases and 9 bases, there was a span of 14 bases. The CDR3 sequence is 14 residues long. Germline CDR1 SEHNR, CDR2 FQNEAQ (reference sequence). CDR3 sequence reads: CASSLAGPNVRYTF. The DNA for the CDR3 is TGTGCCAGCAGCTTAGCGGGACCCAACGTACGCTACACCTTC.

This clonotype was observed a few times. V and J are TRBV6-5 and TRBJ2-3; 9 nucleotides match TRBD2. The CDR3 spans 17 residues. Germline V lookup: CDR1 MNHEY, CDR2 SVGAGI. With 0 bases clipped from V and 8 bases from J, the junction kept 12 bases outside the gene matches. CDR3 amino acids: CASSYSILAGAFGTQYF. For the CDR3, the DNA is TGTGCCAGCAGTTACTCGATATTAGCGGGGGCCTTCGGTACGCAGTATTTT.

The rearrangement links TRBV11-2 to TRBJ2-7, with TRBD2 as a possible D gene (6 bases). CDR1 is SGHAT, CDR2 FQNNGV, per germline. V lost 9 bases and J lost 3, with 15 bases in between. The CDR3 contains 13 residues. CDR3 nucleotides: TGTGCCAGGCCGGGGGACGGGAGCTACGAGCAGTACTTC. It yields the protein CARPGDGSYEQYF.

This clonotype was detected ten times or more. The chain has TRBV20-1 and TRBJ1-1, with TRBD1 as a possible D gene (5 bases). Trimming left V 5 bases short and J 1 base short, with 11 bases between. The CDR3 spans 13 residues. The germline V gene encodes CDR1 DFQATT and CDR2 SNEGSKA (reference sequence). CDR3 loop: CSAGAGGNTEAFF. The DNA for the CDR3 is TGCAGTGCTGGTGCCGGGGGGAACACTGAAGCTTTCTTT.

The J gene is TRBJ1-1, the V gene TRBV29-1, with D hard to call. From germline, CDR1 is SQVTM and CDR2 ANQGSEA. This CDR3 has 15 amino acids. V was clipped by 4 bases and J by 1 base, with 16 bases between them. CDR3 region: CSVGFDTRWNTEAFF. CDR3 nucleotide sequence: TGCAGCGTTGGGTTCGACACCCGATGGAACACTGAAGCTTTCTTT. Using reference TRBV29-1 and TRBJ1-1 for the parts outside the CDR3, the full variable domain is SAVISQKPSRDICQRGTSLTIQCQVDSQVTMMFWYRQQPGQSLTLIATANQGSEATYESGFVIDKFPISRPNLTFSTLTVSNMSPEDSSIYLCSVGFDTRWNTEAFFGQGTRLTVV.

This clonotype has just a few counts. The V gene is TRBV15, the J gene TRBJ2-3; D is undetermined. Germline assignment: CDR1 LNHNV and CDR2 YYDKDF (reference sequence). The CDR3 consists of 13 residues. With 9 bases removed from V and 1 base from J, the gap between germline ends came to 11 bases. DNA of the CDR3: TGTGCCACGGAGACGGTCGGCACAGATACGCAGTATTTT. Its translation is CATETVGTDTQYF. Based on the CDR3 plus reference TRBV15 and TRBJ2-3, the full variable domain is DAMVIQNPRYQVTQFGKPVTLSCSQTLNHNVMYWYQQKSSQAPKLLFHYYDKDFNNEADTPDNFQSRRPNTSFCFLDIRSPGLGDTAMYLCATETVGTDTQYFGPGTRLTVL.

This clonotype was counted a few times. This chain uses TRBV7-8 with TRBJ2-1, with D perhaps TRBD2 (5 bases). From germline, CDR1 is SGHVS and CDR2 FQNEAQ. This CDR3 contains 12 residues. Trimming stripped 5 bases from V and 16 bases from J, with 18 bases between. CDR3 coding DNA: TGTGCCAGCAGCCCGCCGTTGGCCCGGGGATTCTTC. Translated: CASSPPLARGFF. The full variable domain, completed using reference TRBV7-8 and TRBJ2-1, is GAGVSQSPRYKVAKRGQDVALRCDPISGHVSLFWYQQALGQGPEFLTYFQNEAQLDKSGLPSDRFFAERPEGSVSTLKIQRTQQEDSAVYLCASSPPLARGFFGPGTRLTVL.

The chain combines TRBV15 with TRBJ2-3; D possibly corresponds to TRBD1 (5 bases). Trimming cost V 2 bases and J 0 bases, with 9 bases left between them. This CDR3 is built from 15 residues. Germline loops: CDR1 LNHNV, CDR2 YYDKDF (reference sequence). The CDR3 reads CATSRTAGSTDTQYF. The CDR3 DNA reads as TGTGCCACCAGCAGAACCGCAGGGAGCACAGATACGCAGTATTTT.

This chain joins TRBV10-3 and TRBJ2-1; D remains ambiguous. The germline CDR1 and CDR2 sequences are ENHRY and SYGVKD. This CDR3 has 12 residues. Trimming left V 4 bases short and J 7 bases short, with 8 bases between. This CDR3 reads CAISGTTNEQFF. The CDR3 nucleotides read TGTGCCATCAGTGGTACCACAAATGAGCAGTTCTTC.

This clonotype was detected many times. The CDR3 sequence: CASSQVYNEQFF. For the CDR3, the DNA is TGCGCCAGCAGCCAAGTATACAATGAGCAGTTCTTC. The chain employs TRBV4-1 and TRBJ2-1, with D uncertain. The germline V and J ends were trimmed by 1 base and 4 bases, with 2 bases remaining between them. CDR1 is MGHRA, CDR2 YSYEKL, per germline. The length of the CDR3 is 12 residues.

This clonotype was detected many times. The rearrangement links TRBV20-1 to TRBJ2-7; TRBD1 matches at 8 bases. The V segment lost 6 bases and the J segment 3 bases; nucleotides outside the gene matches: 7. The germline V gene encodes CDR1 DFQATT and CDR2 SNEGSKA (reference sequence). CDR3 size: 13 residues. Written as DNA, the CDR3 is TGCAGTGCAGGACAGGGTGTTTACTACGAGCAGTACTTC. This translates into CSAGQGVYYEQYF.

DNA of the CDR3: TGTGCCAGCAGGAGGAGTGGGACTAGCGGGGGGGACCCATTGATGAACACCGGGGAGCTGTTTTTT. Its protein product is CASRRSGTSGGDPLMNTGELFF. V gene TRBV21-1 combines with J gene TRBJ2-2; the D call TRBD2 from the table was never checked on the DNA. TRBV21-1 is labeled a pseudogene. The CDR3 is 22 residues long.